In its sample, the clone carrying this T cell receptor (beta chain) was seen many times. The antigen remains unidentified. Germline V gene data show CDR1 as SQVTM and CDR2 as ANQGSEA. V lost 6 bases, J lost 5 bases, and 4 bases stayed unmatched. This CDR3 region has 12 residues. Unique molecular identifiers were used to barcode this TCRbeta library. Each CDR3 protein is one row after TCRdb ran MiXCR on the PCR reads. The top ten hold about 2.2% of the sample, which has fewer than 700,000 distinct CDR3 sequences, 10% to 15% seen once. The sample originates from a study of T-cell reconstitution after alpha-beta-depleted transplantation in children. General study results and limits: Expanded graft clones, several hundred of them, were reportedly the source of alpha-beta T cells about two months after transplant. T-cell counts and diversity at one year following transplant were attributed mainly to newly produced T cells.

This sequence joins TRBV29-1 and TRBJ2-4; 7 nucleotides align to TRBD1. The clonotype comes from a male patient aged 10 to 17 who had a stem cell transplant for acute myeloid leukemia, so the T cells may come from the graft donor. The source was PBMCs, mostly from graft donor cells, collected 360 days after TCRalphabeta/CD19-depleted stem cell transplant. The CDR3 loop is CSVPGQENIQYF. In nucleotides, the CDR3 is TGCAGCGTCCCTGGACAGGAAAACATTCAGTACTTC. Variable domain in full (rest from reference TRBV29-1 and TRBJ2-4): SAVISQKPSRDICQRGTSLTIQCQVDSQVTMMFWYRQQPGQSLTLIATANQGSEATYESGFVIDKFPISRPNLTFSTLTVSNMSPEDSSIYLCSVPGQENIQYFGAGTRLSVL.